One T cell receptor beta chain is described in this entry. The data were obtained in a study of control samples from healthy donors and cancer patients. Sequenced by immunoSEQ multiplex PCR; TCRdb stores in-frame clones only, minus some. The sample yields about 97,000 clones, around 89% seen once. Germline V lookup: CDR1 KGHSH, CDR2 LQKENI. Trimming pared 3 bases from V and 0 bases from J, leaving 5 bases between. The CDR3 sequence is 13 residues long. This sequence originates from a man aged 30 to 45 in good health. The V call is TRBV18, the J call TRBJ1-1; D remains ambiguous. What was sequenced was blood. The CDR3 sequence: CASSPGVNTEAFF. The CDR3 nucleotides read TGTGCCAGCTCACCCGGGGTGAACACTGAAGCTTTCTTT.